This T cell receptor (beta chain) was sequenced during a study of blood T cell repertoires in COVID-19 (dated by TCRdb to about 2020). At the level of the whole study: Collaborator samples came from the United States, Italy and Spain and covered acute and convalescent phases of COVID-19. Nearly every sample came with metadata listing a de-identified subject ID, COVID-19 status, age in years and sex. The samples were drawn from the first 160 participants of the ongoing ImmuneRACE study and from 950 to 1,500 subjects provided by 6 global collaborators. Deeply sampled blood TCRbeta repertoires from subjects exposed to, actively infected with, or recovered from COVID-19 were included in the dataset. The repertoires were released in a freely available public database meant as a resource for research on the immune response to SARS-CoV-2. The material from the prospective study consisted of cDNA or gDNA derived from T cells, B-cell-depleted T cells, or PBMCs. Where available, HLA class I and class II types were taken from metadata supplied by the sample provider and were not determined by assay-based typing.

Comment on this clone: Its recognized antigen is unknown. Base qualities are missing; no much larger clone stands one base away.

Collaborating institutions collected whole blood in K2EDTA tubes following their own protocols. For TCRbeta analysis, collaborators shipped samples as frozen whole blood, isolated PBMCs, or DNA extracted from either of those sample types. Its CDR3 holds 13 amino acids, cysteine through phenylalanine. The kept DNA is CDR3 alone, 39 bases in frame from the first base. According to the germline V gene, CDR1 reads KGHSH and CDR2 reads LQKENI. V is cut by 1 base and J by 5 bases, and the space between the germline ends is 6 bases. Study-wide conclusions, independent of this receptor: The amount of clinical and demographic metadata varied by source and participant and was provided uncurated.

The immunoSEQ Assay, a bias-controlled multiplex PCR, was used to amplify TCRbeta CDR3 regions from genomic DNA. The paper's data handling went like this. The number of nucleated cells in each sample was estimated from the amplification of reference gene primers within the assay. To quantify the absolute abundance of each unique TCRbeta CDR3 rearrangement, sequence reads were collapsed and filtered. For each sample, productive Simpson clonality was calculated as the square root of Simpson's diversity index over productive rearrangements. TCRdb took over this immuneACCESS table, retaining in-frame rearrangements with V and J assigned. Such tables are incomplete; in checked studies, under half of the missing clones stem from an unresolved V gene, and the remainder is unexplained. V, J and clone size are taken as reported in that table, and D and trimming were inferred from the DNA itself. This sample gives 210,000 or so clones in total; approximately 80% of them show up just once. The ten biggest clones cover about a sixth of the sample.

The rearrangement combines TRBV18 with TRBJ2-1; the D gene is not confidently resolved. The specimen was peripheral blood. The TCR was taken from a woman at least 80 years old with active or convalescent COVID-19. The CDR3 has the sequence CASSPRRNNEQFF. The DNA sequence reads TGTGCCAGCTCACCACGGAGAAACAATGAGCAGTTCTTC.